This is a list of T cell receptor beta chains from one sample in a study of shared clonotypes between healthy human individuals. The table came from immunoSEQ multiplex PCR; TCRdb's copy has only in-frame clones and leaves some out. The sample lists about 990,000 clones, about 80% occurring once. Input material: memory CD4+ T cells from PBMCs. Every receptor here comes from a man younger than 35 in good health. Some clones in this sample may be carry-over from other donors' samples. Each CDR3 is given with its conserved first and last residue. The D gene is left open where the match is weak. Expanded clones are given a class, and other clones once, few, many or no size at all.

J gene	D gene	clone size	V gene	CDR3 DNA	CDR3 protein
TRBJ1-3	-	-	TRBV4-1	TGCGCCAGCAGCCGCGACTCTGGGGATGGAAACACCATATATTTT	CASSRDSGDGNTIYF
TRBJ2-2	TRBD2	-	TRBV14	TGTGCCAGCAGCCAAGGTGGGACTAGAAAAACCGGGGAGCTGTTTTTT	CASSQGGTRKTGELFF
TRBJ2-2	TRBD2	-	TRBV11-3	TGTGCCAGCAGCTTTCAGCTCACTAGCGCGAACACCGGGGAGCTGTTTTTT	CASSFQLTSANTGELFF
TRBJ2-7	-	few	TRBV5-1	TGCGCCAGCAGCTTATCAGGTTCAATCTACGAGCAGTACTTC	CASSLSGSIYEQYF
TRBJ2-7	TRBD2	-	TRBV5-1	TGCGCCAGCAGGCGGGAGTCCGTGCAGTACTTC	CASRRESVQYF
TRBJ2-5	-	-	TRBV5-6	TGTGCCAGCAGCTTTATCCGGGCCGATGGGGAGACCCAGTACTTC	CASSFIRADGETQYF
TRBJ2-7	-	-	TRBV28	TGTGCCAGCGGGGGGCGGACTCCCTACGAGCAGTACTTC	CASGGRTPYEQYF
TRBJ1-5	TRBD1	-	TRBV18	TGTGCCAGCTCCGGGACAGGGGTAGGCCAGCCCCAGCATTTT	CASSGTGVGQPQHF
TRBJ1-1	-	-	TRBV15	TGTGCCACCAGCAGAGCCGCGGGAGCTAGGAACACTGAAGCTTTCTTT	CATSRAAGARNTEAFF
TRBJ1-4	-	-	TRBV5-1	TGCGCCAGCAGATCAGGTCAGGGTTCTAATGAAAAACTGTTTTTT	CASRSGQGSNEKLFF
TRBJ2-7	-	-	TRBV5-4	TGTGCCAGCAGCTTGGGAGGTTCCCAACTCTACGAGCAGTACTTC	CASSLGGSQLYEQYF
TRBJ1-2	-	few	TRBV15	TGTGCCACCAGCAGACAGGGCTATGGCTACACCTTC	CATSRQGYGYTF
TRBJ2-2	TRBD2	-	TRBV2	TGTGCCAGCAAGTTCGGGGGGACCGGGGAGCTGTTTTTT	CASKFGGTGELFF
TRBJ2-2	TRBD1	-	TRBV18	TGTGCCAGCTCCCCCGACAGGGTAAACACCGGGGAGCTGTTTTTT	CASSPDRVNTGELFF
TRBJ1-5	-	-	TRBV19	TGTGCCAGTGCCGACACGAGCAATCAGCCCCAGCATTTT	CASADTSNQPQHF
TRBJ1-1	TRBD1	-	TRBV7-8	TGTGCCAGCAGCTTAGTTTCTCCCGGAGGGACAGTTAACACTGAAGCTTTCTTT	CASSLVSPGGTVNTEAFF
TRBJ2-7	-	-	TRBV4-1	TGCGCCAGCAGCCTTTCCCTAATTGGCTCCTACGAGCAGTACTTC	CASSLSLIGSYEQYF
TRBJ1-2	TRBD1	many	TRBV7-9	TGTGCCAGCAGCTTAGAGATTCAGGGGGCGGGCTACACCTTC	CASSLEIQGAGYTF
TRBJ2-2	TRBD1	-	TRBV28	TGTGCCAGCAGTTTATCGACAGGGCCCGAACGGGCCGGGGAGCTGTTTTTT	CASSLSTGPERAGELFF
TRBJ2-1	-	-	TRBV15	TGTGCCACCAGCAGAGCTACAGGGTGGAGTGAGCAGTTCTTC	CATSRATGWSEQFF
TRBJ2-7	TRBD2	few	TRBV9	TGTGCCAGCAGCGCCCAGACTAGCGGGAGGGGCGAGCAGTACTTC	CASSAQTSGRGEQYF
TRBJ2-3	TRBD2	-	TRBV5-1	TGCGCCAGCAGCCCAACTAGCGGGCTACACACAGATACGCAGTATTTT	CASSPTSGLHTDTQYF
TRBJ2-2	-	-	TRBV7-7	TGTGCCAGCAGCTTAGGCGGGTCCGGGGAGCTGTTTTTT	CASSLGGSGELFF
TRBJ2-7	TRBD2	-	TRBV7-2	TGTGCCAGCAGCTTAGTGGGGGGGACCAGCCCCTACGAGCAGTACTTC	CASSLVGGTSPYEQYF
TRBJ1-2	-	-	TRBV19	TGTGCCAGTAGTGCGGTGACCTATGGCTACACCTTC	CASSAVTYGYTF
TRBJ1-1	-	-	TRBV6-6	TGTGCCAGCAGAAACCAGGAGCACACTGAAGCTTTCTTT	CASRNQEHTEAFF
TRBJ2-2	TRBD2	-	TRBV9	TGTGCCAGCAGCGTTAGTAGCGGGAGGGCCTCGGGGGAGCTGTTTTTT	CASSVSSGRASGELFF
TRBJ2-5	TRBD1	-	TRBV2	TGTGCCGGGAACGCAGGGGGCGGAGAGACCCAGTACTTC	CAGNAGGGETQYF
TRBJ1-5	-	once	TRBV10-3	TGTGCCATCAGTGAGGGAGCCGGACACCCGAGGGATCAGCCCCAGCATTTT	CAISEGAGHPRDQPQHF
TRBJ1-1	-	-	TRBV7-2	TGTGCCAGCAGCCCGCCGGGGCGGGGAGCTTTCTTT	CASSPPGRGAFF
TRBJ1-2	-	-	TRBV20-1	TGCAGTGCTAGAGATAAGCCTGGCTACACCTTC	CSARDKPGYTF
TRBJ2-2	TRBD1	-	TRBV19	TGTGCCAGTAGTCTTAGGACAGGGCCCGGGGAGCTGTTTTTT	CASSLRTGPGELFF
TRBJ1-1	-	-	TRBV7-3	TGTGCCAGCAGCGCCCCACAGGGGAACACTGAAGCTTTCTTT	CASSAPQGNTEAFF
TRBJ1-1	-	-	TRBV11-3	TGTGCCAGCAGCGGGACATGGGGTAAAGCTTTCTTT	CASSGTWGKAFF
TRBJ1-6	-	-	TRBV9	TGTGCCAGCAGCCCCTTTGAATCACCCCTCCACTTT	CASSPFESPLHF
TRBJ2-3	TRBD2	-	TRBV9	TGTGCCAGCAGCGTAGCCCATAGCGGGAGTGCCGCAGATACGCAGTATTTT	CASSVAHSGSAADTQYF
TRBJ2-2	TRBD2	-	TRBV28	TGTGCCAGCAGTTTATCTAGCGGGACGGACACCGGGGAGCTGTTTTTT	CASSLSSGTDTGELFF
TRBJ2-3	TRBD2	-	TRBV5-4	TGTGCCAGCAGCTTGGGGGTTAGCGGGAGAACAGATACGCAGTATTTT	CASSLGVSGRTDTQYF
TRBJ2-7	TRBD1	-	TRBV5-1	TGCGCCAGCAGCTTGGAGGGGACAGGGGGACCCTACGAGCAGTACTTC	CASSLEGTGGPYEQYF
TRBJ2-7	-	-	TRBV27	TGTGCCAGCAGTTCCCCGTACGACGAGCAGTACTTC	CASSSPYDEQYF
TRBJ2-7	-	-	TRBV27	TGTGCCAGCCAGGCCAGCGGAACCTTCCAGCAGTACTTC	CASQASGTFQQYF
TRBJ2-1	-	few	TRBV7-2	TGTGCCAGCAGCTTACTAGCGACGTATGAGCAGTTCTTC	CASSLLATYEQFF
TRBJ2-7	TRBD2	-	TRBV9	TGTGCCAGCAGCGTACTAGCGGGAGGGCTCCACGAGCAGTACTTC	CASSVLAGGLHEQYF
TRBJ2-2	TRBD2	-	TRBV7-3	TGTGCCAGCAGCAAGGGACTAGCGGGAGGAACAGGGGAGCTGTTTTTT	CASSKGLAGGTGELFF
TRBJ2-1	TRBD2	-	TRBV5-1	TGCGCCAGCACGACTAGCGGGAGTGCTGAGCAGTTCTTC	CASTTSGSAEQFF
TRBJ1-1	-	-	TRBV15	TGTGCCACCAGCAAGGTCTGGGGCACTGAAGCTTTCTTT	CATSKVWGTEAFF
TRBJ2-7	TRBD2	-	TRBV15	TGTGCCACCAGCGGCGGGGGGAGAAACTACGTGCAGTACTTC	CATSGGGRNYVQYF
TRBJ1-4	-	-	TRBV6-5	TGTGCCAGCAGTTACTCTGCAGGGACCCCGGAAAAACTGTTTTTT	CASSYSAGTPEKLFF
TRBJ1-4	-	few	TRBV6-1	TGTGCCAGCAGTGAAGGGGTGGCTAATGAAAAACTGTTTTTT	CASSEGVANEKLFF
TRBJ2-2	-	-	TRBV27	TGTGCCAGCAGTGCGGGACAGTTGATCGGGGAGCTGTTTTTT	CASSAGQLIGELFF
TRBJ2-3	-	-	TRBV30	TGTGCCTGGAGTGAGGGCGGTACAGATACGCAGTATTTT	CAWSEGGTDTQYF
TRBJ1-1	-	-	TRBV20-1	TGCAGTGCTTGGGGCGGCACTGAAGCTTTCTTT	CSAWGGTEAFF
TRBJ2-5	-	-	TRBV6-6	TGTGCCAGCAGTTACTACACAGAAGAGACCCAGTACTTC	CASSYYTEETQYF
TRBJ2-2	TRBD1	-	TRBV28	TGTGCCAGCAGCCAGGACAGGGAGCGGCGGAAAGAGCTGTTTTTT	CASSQDRERRKELFF